This note documents a single T cell receptor (beta chain) sequence. Its antigen is unknown. This specimen comes from a study of monozygotic twins with inflammatory bowel disease. Points from the study as a whole: Any single strong signal or clonotype tied to IBD lacked support. Some repertoire variability may stem from patients' differing immunosuppressive treatments.

Per sample, reverse transcription was split into eight reactions. TCRalpha and TCRbeta cDNA underwent two nested PCRs of roughly 17 and 9 cycles. TCRdb reworked the 5' RACE reads into one entry per CDR3 protein, no DNA. This sample contains approximately 330,000 distinct CDR3 sequences. CDR3 length: 15 amino acids. The V call is TRBV12-3 or TRBV12-4, the J call TRBJ1-2. The sequencing sample was made of blood. This receptor was identified in a human donor with ulcerative colitis or Crohn's disease, or a healthy co-twin of an affected twin (not recorded which). CDR3 loop: CASSLSGGASYGYTF.